The clone carrying this TCR beta chain was seen just once. The method was immunoSEQ multiplex PCR; TCRdb's version includes in-frame clones alone and lacks a portion of them. The sample holds 300,000 to 350,000 clones, roughly 88% seen once. Germline-derived CDR1 and CDR2 are MNHEY and SVGEGT. Trimming cost V 1 base and J 7 bases, with 7 bases left between them. CDR3 size: 13 residues. This sample is drawn from a study of blood T cell repertoires in COVID-19. Sequenced sample: PBMCs or T cells enriched from blood (not recorded which). The clonotype comes from a young man who had recovered from COVID-19. The chain combines TRBV6-2 or TRBV6-3 with TRBJ2-2; D unresolved. CDR3 amino acids: CASSYWLRGELFF. In DNA, the CDR3 is TGTGCCAGCAGTTACTGGCTCCGCGGGGAGCTGTTTTTT.